Shown below are 12 T cell receptor beta chains from a single sample sequenced in a study of graft-versus-host responses after intestinal transplantation. Here immunoSEQ multiplex PCR was the method, and the copy in TCRdb shows in-frame clones only, minus some. In the table there are 49,000 or so clones, approximately 95% of which are singletons. This specimen consisted of PBMCs, obtained 750 to 850 days after a first intestinal transplant, on the day of a second. The receptors come from a human patient who received an intestinal transplant, so some T cells may come from the graft donor.

The rearrangement links TRBV7-9 to TRBJ2-5; 9 bases map to TRBD1. This CDR3 contains 15 residues. Germline CDR1 is SEHNR and CDR2 is FQNEAQ (reference sequence). V dropped 0 bases and J dropped 4; count of bases not matched to a gene: 3. The CDR3 sequence is CASSLARQGGETQYF. CDR3 bases: TGTGCCAGCAGCTTAGCCCGACAGGGGGGAGAGACCCAGTACTTC.

This chain links TRBV28 with TRBJ2-7; perhaps TRBD2 as D (6 bases). Trimming removed 2 bases from V and 4 bases from J, with 12 bases in between. The CDR3 runs 14 residues. The germline gives CDR1 MDHEN, CDR2 SYDVKM. This CDR3 reads CASSLDGGRYEQYF. For the CDR3, the DNA is TGTGCCAGCAGTTTAGACGGGGGTAGGTACGAGCAGTACTTC. The full variable domain, with the rest looked up from reference TRBV28 and TRBJ2-7, is DVKVTQSSRYLVKRTGEKVFLECVQDMDHENMFWYRQDPGLGLRLIYFSYDVKMKEKGDIPEGYSVSREKKERFSLILESASTNQTSMYLCASSLDGGRYEQYFGPGTRLTVT.

The chain recombines TRBV6-5 with TRBJ2-5, with D perhaps matching TRBD2 (6 bases). Trimming left V 6 bases short and J 2 bases short, with 16 bases between. CDR3 length: 15 residues. Looked up from germline, CDR1 is MNHEY and CDR2 is SVGAGI. The CDR3 DNA sequence: TGTGCCAGCAGCAAGGACTATGCGAGGCAAGAGACCCAGTACTTC. This gives the protein CASSKDYARQETQYF.

This clone occurred once. This chain uses TRBV11-2 with TRBJ1-4, with TRBD1 matching over 9 bases. Germline CDR1 is SGHAT and CDR2 is FQNNGV. V was clipped by 4 bases and J by 8 bases; unmatched bases: 8. CDR3 size: 15 residues. CDR3 sequence (DNA): TGTGCCAGCAGCTCAAACAGGGGGCTGATGGAAAAACTGTTTTTT. Translation gives CASSSNRGLMEKLFF.

The gene calls are TRBV29-1 and TRBJ1-1; D call uncertain. Looked up from germline, CDR1 is SQVTM and CDR2 is ANQGSEA. The V end was cut by 6 bases, the J end by 1 base, with 9 bases between. The CDR3 spans 12 residues. CDR3 sequence (DNA): TGCAGCGTACGGACGGGGAACACTGAAGCTTTCTTT. Translating it yields CSVRTGNTEAFF. The entire variable domain, with the rest obtained from reference TRBV29-1 and TRBJ1-1, is as follows: SAVISQKPSRDICQRGTSLTIQCQVDSQVTMMFWYRQQPGQSLTLIATANQGSEATYESGFVIDKFPISRPNLTFSTLTVSNMSPEDSSIYLCSVRTGNTEAFFGQGTRLTVV.

V is TRBV13 and J is TRBJ2-5, with D uncertain. V gave up 1 base and J gave up 0 bases, with 6 bases separating them. There are 14 residues in the CDR3. Looked up from germline, CDR1 is PRHDT and CDR2 is FYEKMQ (reference sequence). The CDR3 nucleotides read TGTGCCAGCAGCTTAGTTGGCAACCAAGAGACCCAGTACTTC. As protein: CASSLVGNQETQYF.

The chain uses TRBV6-5 and TRBJ2-7; 8 nucleotides agree with TRBD1. The V gene's germline CDR1 is MNHEY and CDR2 SVGAGI. V shed 6 bases and J 2 bases; nucleotides not matched to a gene: 6. This CDR3 has 14 residues. The CDR3 sequence: CASSPGGLTYEQYF. DNA of the CDR3: TGTGCCAGCAGCCCAGGGGGCCTAACCTACGAGCAGTACTTC.

The V and J genes are TRBV28 and TRBJ1-1; weak D call: TRBD1 (5 bases). In germline, CDR1 is MDHEN, CDR2 SYDVKM. CDR3 length: 13 residues. The CDR3: CATRRDSIREAFF. CDR3 nucleotide sequence: TGTGCGACGAGGCGGGACTCCATTAGGGAAGCTTTCTTT.

The chain carries TRBV11-2 and TRBJ2-5, with D perhaps matching TRBD2 (6 bases). The J call could be wrong; TRBJ2-7 is a better fit for the DNA end. Per germline, CDR1 SGHAT and CDR2 FQNNGV. The CDR3 contains 13 residues. CDR3 bases: TGTGCCAGCAGCGCGGGACTCTCCTACGAGCAGTACTTC. This gives the protein CASSAGLSYEQYF.

This clone has only one observation. CDR3 region: CASRLAVYNEQFF. DNA of the CDR3: TGTGCCAGTCGACTAGCAGTCTACAATGAGCAGTTCTTC. The chain carries TRBV6-5 and TRBJ2-1, with 7 bases identical to TRBD2. V was clipped by 9 bases and J by 3 bases; unmatched bases: 5. This CDR3 contains 13 residues. The germline CDR1 and CDR2 sequences are MNHEY and SVGAGI.

This clone was recorded a few times. The J gene is TRBJ2-7, the V gene TRBV6-1, with D perhaps TRBD2 (5 bases). CDR3 length: 13 amino acids. Between the trimmed V and J ends, which lost 3 bases and 1 base, there was a span of 7 bases. The germline CDR1 and CDR2 sequences are MNHNS and SASEGT. The chain's CDR3 is CASSERGSYEQYF. In DNA form, the CDR3 reads TGTGCCAGCAGTGAGCGCGGGTCCTACGAGCAGTACTTC.

The rearrangement uses TRBV11-1 and TRBJ2-7, with D tentatively TRBD2 (5 bases). Germline-derived CDR1 and CDR2 are SGHAT and FQDESV (reference sequence). The CDR3 covers 14 residues. The ends were cut back, 1 base at V and 0 bases at J, with 7 bases in the middle. This CDR3 reads CASSLERGSYEQYF. CDR3 in DNA: TGTGCCAGCAGCTTAGAACGGGGCTCCTACGAGCAGTACTTC.